This T cell receptor beta chain was identified in a study of breast tumors, draining lymph nodes, adjacent tissues. Study-wide points: Data only fit, rather than demonstrated, lymph node origin of most tumor T cells.

CDR1 SGDLS and CDR2 YYNGEE come from the germline V gene. The CDR3 spans 16 residues. V was clipped by 2 bases and J by 5 bases; unmatched bases: 7. TCRdb ran MiXCR on the multiplex PCR reads and lists one entry per CDR3 protein. The sample includes approximately 12,000 distinct CDR3 sequences, 50% of them seen just once. Concerning this clonotype: The antigen remains unidentified.

The TCR was taken from a female donor with breast cancer. Some clones in this sample may be carry-over from other donors' samples. Sequenced sample: tumor-adjacent breast tissue. V gene TRBV9 combines with J gene TRBJ2-3; 11 bases map to TRBD2. The CDR3 loop reads CASSVNSGRAGDTQYF. CDR3 coding DNA: TGTGCCAGCAGCGTTAATAGCGGGAGGGCGGGAGATACGCAGTATTTT.